One and the same sample provided the 11 T cell receptor beta chains below, sequenced in a study of shared clonotypes between healthy human individuals. Sequencing was performed with immunoSEQ multiplex PCR; in TCRdb, only in-frame clones are kept and a portion is missing. Of about 2.4 million clones in the sample, over 85% were seen once. Source material: naive CD4+ T cells from PBMCs. Noted subset: CD45RA+ positively selected. The receptors were gathered from a man aged 18 to 35 in good health. Some clones in this sample may be carry-over from other donors' samples.

The chain links TRBV9 to TRBJ1-2; D ambiguous. CDR3 length equals 16 residues. Trimming removed 0 bases at V and 4 bases at J, with 16 bases between. Germline CDR1 SGDLS, CDR2 YYNGEE. This CDR3 reads CASSVGAASSAYGYTF. As DNA, the CDR3 is TGTGCCAGCAGCGTAGGGGCCGCTTCTTCTGCCTATGGCTACACCTTC.

This chain uses TRBV7-3 with TRBJ1-2; D is ambiguous. Germline V gene sequence: CDR1 SGHTA, CDR2 FQGTGA. The V end lost 5 bases, the J end lost 4 bases, and 17 bases lay between the germline ends. CDR3 size: 15 residues. The CDR3 DNA reads as TGTGCCAGCAGCAACCGAAGATCCCGGAGCTATGGCTACACCTTC. It is translated as CASSNRRSRSYGYTF.

Here the CDR3 reads CAIRPQGASNEQYF. In DNA form, the CDR3 reads TGTGCCATCAGACCACAGGGGGCGAGCAACGAGCAGTACTTC. J is TRBJ2-7 and V is TRBV10-3; 9 bases are a match to TRBD1. The germline gives CDR1 ENHRY, CDR2 SYGVKD. This CDR3 region has 14 residues. V dropped 6 bases and J dropped 5; count of bases not matched to a gene: 8.

Notes on this clone: Other DNA sequences within the sample encode an identical CDR3. The chain carries TRBV2 and TRBJ2-2; TRBD1 might be the D (5 bases). This CDR3 is built from 13 residues. Between the trimmed V and J ends, which lost 8 bases and 3 bases, there was a span of 10 bases. The germline V gene encodes CDR1 SNHLY and CDR2 FYNNEI. The CDR3: CASSQGYTGELFF. In nucleotides, the CDR3 is TGTGCCAGCTCTCAGGGCTACACCGGGGAGCTGTTTTTT.

V is TRBV1 and J is TRBJ2-1; TRBD2 is the table's D call, not checked against the DNA. TRBV1 is a pseudogene. This CDR3 has 16 residues. DNA for the CDR3: TGCACCAGCAGCCAAGATTGTGGGCTAGCGGGCAATGAGCAGTTCTTC. This sequence encodes CTSSQDCGLAGNEQFF.

CDR3 sequence reads: CAISETGGNTGELFF. CDR3 DNA sequence: TGTGCCATCAGTGAGACAGGGGGGAACACCGGGGAGCTGTTTTTT. The chain combines TRBV10-3 with TRBJ2-2, with 8 bases aligning to TRBD1. Trimming at V came to 2 bases and at J to 1 base, leaving 0 bases not matched to a gene. The CDR3 loop spans 15 amino acids. CDR1 and CDR2 (germline): ENHRY, SYGVKD.

The chain carries TRBV5-4 and TRBJ1-1, with D unclear. The V gene's germline CDR1 is SGHNT and CDR2 YYREEE (reference sequence). CDR3 length equals 14 residues. V lost 0 bases, J lost 5 bases, and 11 bases lay in between. CDR3: CASSLARSGTEAFF. CDR3 DNA sequence: TGTGCCAGCAGCTTGGCCAGGTCTGGGACTGAAGCTTTCTTT.

V is TRBV6-1 and J is TRBJ2-1; D call uncertain. The V gene's germline CDR1 is MNHNS and CDR2 SASEGT. The CDR3 is 11 amino acids. V dropped 2 bases and J dropped 8 bases, with 4 bases sitting between them. CDR3 coding DNA: TGTGCCAGCAGTGAATCCCATGAGCAGTTCTTC. It is translated as CASSESHEQFF.

This chain links TRBV11-2 with TRBJ2-3, with TRBD2 matching over 10 bases. This CDR3 region has 16 residues. Germline assignment: CDR1 SGHAT and CDR2 FQNNGV. With V trimmed by 6 bases and J by 9 bases, 15 bases remained unmatched. The CDR3 DNA is TGTGCCAGCAGGTTGATCGGACTAGCGGATGTTGGAACGCAGTATTTT. This sequence encodes CASRLIGLADVGTQYF.

V gene TRBV11-2 combines with J gene TRBJ1-5; a weak D match, TRBD1 (6 bases). V was pared by 4 bases and J by 7 bases, with 17 bases between. This CDR3 is 15 amino acids long. Germline V gene data show CDR1 as SGHAT and CDR2 as FQNNGV. CDR3 sequence: CASSSGWGARQPQHF. DNA of the CDR3: TGTGCCAGCAGCTCGGGGTGGGGGGCACGACAGCCCCAGCATTTT.

Concerning this clone itself: At the DNA level, this CDR3 is encoded by other sequences in the same sample as well. V and J are TRBV5-1 and TRBJ2-3, with 7 positions matching TRBD2. Unmatched junction bases numbered 3, after V lost 0 bases and J lost 2 bases. The CDR3 extends over 15 amino acids. The germline gives CDR1 SGHRS, CDR2 YFSETQ. CDR3 bases: TGCGCCAGCAGCTTGGCCGGGGGGACCACAGATACGCAGTATTTT. This codes for CASSLAGGTTDTQYF.